The 16 T cell receptor beta chains below come from one sample, sequenced in a study of T cell responses to AZD1222 COVID-19 vaccine. Libraries were prepared by immunoSEQ multiplex PCR; TCRdb keeps only in-frame clonotypes and omits some of them. The table has about 120,000 clones, approximately 90% seen once. The sequencing here drew on peripheral blood, taken 28 days after the second AZD1222 dose. The receptors here all came from an adult who received the AZD1222 COVID-19 vaccine.

The chain is built from TRBV11-3 and TRBJ2-1; D is possibly TRBD2 (5 bases). Germline-derived CDR1 and CDR2 are SGHNT and YENEEA. The CDR3 is 12 residues long. With 5 bases removed from V and 9 bases from J, the gap between germline ends came to 11 bases. CDR3 sequence: CASSPGEGEQFF. CDR3 DNA: TGTGCCAGCAGCCCCGGGGAAGGTGAGCAGTTCTTC. The full variable domain, completed using reference TRBV11-3 and TRBJ2-1, is EAGVVQSPRYKIIEKKQPVAFWCNPISGHNTLYWYLQNLGQGPELLIRYENEEAVDDSQLPKDRFSAERLKGVDSTLKIQPAELGDSAVYLCASSPGEGEQFFGPGTRLTVL.

The chain has TRBV16 and TRBJ2-1; TRBD2 aligns across 7 bases. Germline V gene data show CDR1 as KGHSY and CDR2 as FQNENV. The CDR3 is 16 amino acids. Trimming at V came to 5 bases and at J to 2 bases, leaving 9 bases not matched to a gene. CDR3 protein: CASSGEAGETYNEQFF. Written as DNA, the CDR3 is TGTGCCAGCAGCGGGGAGGCGGGAGAGACCTACAATGAGCAGTTCTTC.

This chain uses TRBV27 with TRBJ2-6, with unresolved D. The germline gives CDR1 MNHEY, CDR2 SMNVEV (reference sequence). CDR3 length: 12 residues. Trimming shortened V by 8 bases and J by 3 bases, and 5 bases separated the two germline ends. CDR3 residues: CASGNGANVLTF. The CDR3 nucleotides read TGTGCCAGCGGGAATGGGGCCAACGTCCTGACTTTC.

This clone was seen a single time. This chain links TRBV28 with TRBJ2-1; 16 positions match TRBD2. Germline CDR1 is MDHEN and CDR2 is SYDVKM. Trimming removed 0 bases from V and 4 bases from J; junction bases left unmatched: 3. CDR3 length: 18 amino acids. CDR3 DNA sequence: TGTGCCAGCAGTTTATGGGGGACTAGCGGGAGGGCTTACAATGAGCAGTTCTTC. It encodes CASSLWGTSGRAYNEQFF.

This clone was observed a single time. The chain is built from TRBV6-5 and TRBJ2-1, with TRBD2 identical over 8 bases. The CDR3 is 14 residues long. V lost 7 bases, J lost 1 base, and 3 bases stayed unmatched. The V gene's germline CDR1 is MNHEY and CDR2 SVGAGI. CDR3 in amino acids: CASKGTRSYNEQFF. Written as DNA, the CDR3 is TGTGCCAGCAAAGGGACTAGGTCCTACAATGAGCAGTTCTTC.

J is TRBJ2-5 and V is TRBV13; 8 bases align to TRBD1. J was trimmed by 2 bases and V by 3 bases; bases with no gene match: 5. Looked up from germline, CDR1 is PRHDT and CDR2 is FYEKMQ (reference sequence). CDR3 length: 15 amino acids. The CDR3 DNA reads TGTGCCAGCAGCTTGGGGCAGGGGGCGCAAGAGACCCAGTACTTC. It specifies CASSLGQGAQETQYF.

This CDR3 is CASSLAPGSHNEQFF. The DNA for the CDR3 is TGTGCCAGCAGCTTGGCCCCGGGGTCCCACAATGAGCAGTTCTTC. The J gene is TRBJ2-1, the V gene TRBV5-5; D perhaps matches TRBD2 (5 bases). Per the germline V gene, CDR1 is SGHKS and CDR2 is YYEKEE (reference sequence). The CDR3 is made up of 15 amino acids. V was cut by 0 bases and J by 5 bases, with 12 bases left in between.

The chain recombines TRBV15 with TRBJ2-7; 7 positions match TRBD2. Trimming cost V 1 base and J 3 bases; bases outside gene matches: 3. CDR1 is LNHNV and CDR2 is YYDKDF in the germline V gene (reference sequence). The CDR3 loop spans 14 amino acids. CDR3 sequence reads: CATSRAGGDYEQYF. The CDR3 bases are TGTGCCACCAGCAGAGCGGGAGGCGACTACGAGCAGTACTTC.

The genes are TRBV29-1 and TRBJ1-1; no firm D call. V shed 3 bases and J shed 1 base, with 6 bases lying between them. CDR1 and CDR2 from the germline V gene are SQVTM and ANQGSEA. CDR3 length: 12 amino acids. The CDR3 DNA sequence: TGCAGCGTTGATGAGGGGAACACTGAAGCTTTCTTT. It codes for CSVDEGNTEAFF. The whole variable domain, filled in from reference TRBV29-1 and TRBJ1-1, reads SAVISQKPSRDICQRGTSLTIQCQVDSQVTMMFWYRQQPGQSLTLIATANQGSEATYESGFVIDKFPISRPNLTFSTLTVSNMSPEDSSIYLCSVDEGNTEAFFGQGTRLTVV.

This clone was counted a single time. The chain couples TRBV27 to TRBJ2-7; 12 bases are shared with TRBD2. Trimming removed 6 bases from V and 7 bases from J; junction bases left unmatched: 10. The germline V gene encodes CDR1 MNHEY and CDR2 SMNVEV (reference sequence). CDR3 length: 15 residues. The CDR3 DNA reads TGTGCCAGCAGGGCGCTAGCGGGGGGGCCCTGGGAGCAGTACTTC. It specifies CASRALAGGPWEQYF.

The chain recombines TRBV4-3 with TRBJ2-7; D gene uncertain. The CDR3 sequence is 14 residues long. The V gene lost 0 bases and the J gene lost 0 bases, with 6 bases spanning the gap. Germline loops: CDR1 LGHNA, CDR2 YSLEER. The CDR3 DNA reads as TGCGCCAGCAGCCAAGATCCGGGCTCCTACGAGCAGTACTTC. The encoded protein is CASSQDPGSYEQYF.

The chain employs TRBV24-1 and TRBJ2-7; 7 bases map to TRBD1. This CDR3 has 14 amino acids. CDR1 and CDR2 from the germline V gene are KGHDR and SFDVKD. V trimming: 6 bases; J trimming: 5 bases; junction bases outside the gene matches: 9. CDR3 sequence: CATSTLQGSDEQYF. Written as DNA, the CDR3 is TGTGCCACCAGTACGCTACAGGGGTCGGACGAGCAGTACTTC.

This clone was recorded a few times. The J gene is TRBJ1-4, the V gene TRBV2; no firm D call. Trimming pared 3 bases from V and 6 bases from J, leaving 8 bases between. The CDR3 runs to 13 residues. Germline V gives CDR1 SNHLY, CDR2 FYNNEI. The CDR3 sequence is CASSERSDEKLFF. The CDR3 DNA sequence: TGTGCCAGCAGTGAGAGATCGGATGAAAAACTGTTTTTT.

The chain carries TRBV29-1 and TRBJ2-3; a possible D gene is TRBD2 (5 bases). The CDR3 extends over 13 amino acids. V shed 1 base and J shed 2 bases, with 7 bases lying between them. CDR1 and CDR2 (germline): SQVTM, ANQGSEA. CDR3 amino acids: CSVEGGFTDTQYF. CDR3 nucleotides: TGCAGCGTTGAAGGAGGGTTCACAGATACGCAGTATTTT.

This chain uses TRBV19 with TRBJ2-1; 9 nucleotides align to TRBD1. This CDR3 contains 12 residues. Germline lookup yields CDR1 LNHDA and CDR2 SQIVND (reference sequence). V lost 8 bases and J lost 9; bases outside the gene matches: 5. The CDR3 loop reads CASRTGGAEQFF. The CDR3, as DNA: TGTGCCAGTCGCACAGGGGGCGCTGAGCAGTTCTTC.

The chain employs TRBV6-6 and TRBJ2-1; tentative D call: TRBD1 (6 bases). Trimming cost V 10 bases and J 4 bases, with 14 bases left between them. CDR3 length: 13 amino acids. Germline V CDR1 and CDR2: MNHNY, SVGAGI (reference sequence). As DNA, the CDR3 is TGTGCCACCCGAGGACAGCAGTACAATGAGCAGTTCTTC. The encoded protein is CATRGQQYNEQFF.